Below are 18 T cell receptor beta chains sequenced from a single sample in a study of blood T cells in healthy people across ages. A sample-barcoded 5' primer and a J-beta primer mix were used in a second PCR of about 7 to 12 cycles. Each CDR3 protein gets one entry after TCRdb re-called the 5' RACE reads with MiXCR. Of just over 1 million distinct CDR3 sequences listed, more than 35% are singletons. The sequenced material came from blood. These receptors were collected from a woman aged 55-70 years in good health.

CDR3 region: CASSGDSLNEKLFF. The DNA of the CDR3 is TGTGCCAGCAGTGGGGACAGCCTTAATGAAAAACTGTTTTTT. V is TRBV28 and J is TRBJ1-4, with 7 positions matching TRBD1. V was pared by 5 bases and J by 4 bases, with 4 bases of the junction left unmatched. Germline CDR1 reads MDHEN; CDR2 reads SYDVKM. The CDR3 runs 14 residues. Combining the CDR3 with reference TRBV28 and TRBJ1-4 gives the whole variable domain DVKVTQSSRYLVKRTGEKVFLECVQDMDHENMFWYRQDPGLGLRLIYFSYDVKMKEKGDIPEGYSVSREKKERFSLILESASTNQTSMYLCASSGDSLNEKLFFGSGTQLSVL.

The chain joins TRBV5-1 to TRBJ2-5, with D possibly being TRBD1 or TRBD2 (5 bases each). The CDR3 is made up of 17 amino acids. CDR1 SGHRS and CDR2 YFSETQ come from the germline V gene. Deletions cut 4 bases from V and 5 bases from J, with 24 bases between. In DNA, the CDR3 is TGCGCCAGCAGCGGGCGCATGGGGACCCCCCCCAGGGAGACCCAGTACTTC. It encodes CASSGRMGTPPRETQYF. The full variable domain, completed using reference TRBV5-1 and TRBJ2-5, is KAGVTQTPRYLIKTRGQQVTLSCSPISGHRSVSWYQQTPGQGLQFLFEYFSETQRNKGNFPGRFSGRQFSNSRSEMNVSTLELGDSALYLCASSGRMGTPPRETQYFGPGTRLLVL.

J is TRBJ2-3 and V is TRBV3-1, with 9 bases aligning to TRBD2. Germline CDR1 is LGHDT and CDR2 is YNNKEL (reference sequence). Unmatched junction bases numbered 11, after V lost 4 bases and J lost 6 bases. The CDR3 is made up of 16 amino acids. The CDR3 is CASSLAGVGTVDTQYF. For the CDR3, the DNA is TGTGCCAGCAGCCTAGCGGGAGTCGGCACGGTTGATACGCAGTATTTT.

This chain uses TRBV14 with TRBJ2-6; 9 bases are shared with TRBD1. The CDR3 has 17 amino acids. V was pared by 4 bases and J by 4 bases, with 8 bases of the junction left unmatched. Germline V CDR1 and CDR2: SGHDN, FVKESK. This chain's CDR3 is CASSRPWTGEGANVLTF. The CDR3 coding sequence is TGTGCCAGCAGCCGCCCGTGGACAGGGGAGGGGGCCAACGTCCTGACTTTC.

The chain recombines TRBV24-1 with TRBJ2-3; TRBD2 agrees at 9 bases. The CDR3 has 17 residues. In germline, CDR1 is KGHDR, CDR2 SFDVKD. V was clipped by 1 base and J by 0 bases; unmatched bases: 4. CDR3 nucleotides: TGTGCCACCAGTGATTTATCCGGGACTAGCAGCACAGATACGCAGTATTTT. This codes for CATSDLSGTSSTDTQYF.

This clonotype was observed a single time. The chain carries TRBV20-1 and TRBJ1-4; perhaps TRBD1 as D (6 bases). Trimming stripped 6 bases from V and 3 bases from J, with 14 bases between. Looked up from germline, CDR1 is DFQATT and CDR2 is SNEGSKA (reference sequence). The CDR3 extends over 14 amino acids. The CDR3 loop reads CSAGGAYANEKLFF. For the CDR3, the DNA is TGCAGTGCCGGGGGGGCGTATGCTAATGAAAAACTGTTTTTT.

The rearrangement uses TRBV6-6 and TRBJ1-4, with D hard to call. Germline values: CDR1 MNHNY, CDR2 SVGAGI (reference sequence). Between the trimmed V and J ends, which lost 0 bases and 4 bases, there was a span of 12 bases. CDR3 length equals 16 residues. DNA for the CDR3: TGTGCCAGCAGTTACTCGCTGGGCCAGATTAATGAAAAACTGTTTTTT. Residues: CASSYSLGQINEKLFF.

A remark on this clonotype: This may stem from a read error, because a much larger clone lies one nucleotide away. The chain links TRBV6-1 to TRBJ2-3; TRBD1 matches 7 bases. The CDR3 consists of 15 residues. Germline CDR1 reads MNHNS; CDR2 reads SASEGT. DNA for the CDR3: TGTGCCGGCAGCTCCGGGACAGCACACACAGATACGCAGTATTTT. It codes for CAGSSGTAHTDTQYF.

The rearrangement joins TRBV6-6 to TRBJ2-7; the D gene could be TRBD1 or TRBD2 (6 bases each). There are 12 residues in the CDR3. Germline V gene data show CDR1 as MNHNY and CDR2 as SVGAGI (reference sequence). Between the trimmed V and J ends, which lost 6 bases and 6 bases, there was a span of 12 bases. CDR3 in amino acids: CASREQGGEQYF. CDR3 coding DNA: TGTGCCAGCAGGGAACAGGGAGGCGAGCAGTACTTC.

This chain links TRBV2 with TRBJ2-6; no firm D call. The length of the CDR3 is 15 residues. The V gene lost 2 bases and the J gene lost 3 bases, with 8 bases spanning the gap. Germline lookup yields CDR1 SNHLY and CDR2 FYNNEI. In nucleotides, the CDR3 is TGTGCCAGCAGTGAAACGAACCTTGGGGCCAACGTCCTGACTTTC. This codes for CASSETNLGANVLTF.

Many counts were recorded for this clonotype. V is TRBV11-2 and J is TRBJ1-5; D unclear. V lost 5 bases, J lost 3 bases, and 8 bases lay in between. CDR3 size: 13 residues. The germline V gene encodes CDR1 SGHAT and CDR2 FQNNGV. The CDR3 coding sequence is TGTGCCAGCAGCCCCTCTTCCAATCAGCCCCAGCATTTT. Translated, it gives CASSPSSNQPQHF.

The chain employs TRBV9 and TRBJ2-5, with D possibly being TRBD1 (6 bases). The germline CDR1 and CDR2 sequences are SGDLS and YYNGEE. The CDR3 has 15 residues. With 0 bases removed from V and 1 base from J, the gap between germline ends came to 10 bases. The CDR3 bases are TGTGCCAGCAGCGTAGACGGGACACCCCAAGAGACCCAGTACTTC. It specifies CASSVDGTPQETQYF.

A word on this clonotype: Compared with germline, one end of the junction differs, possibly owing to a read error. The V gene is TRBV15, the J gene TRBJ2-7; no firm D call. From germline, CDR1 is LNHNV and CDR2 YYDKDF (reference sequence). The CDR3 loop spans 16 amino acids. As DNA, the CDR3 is TGTGCCACCAGCCTCCGGACCTCCAAGAGCTCCTATGAGCAGTACTTC. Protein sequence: CATSLRTSKSSYEQYF.

This CDR3 reads CASSIDRGVTGELFF. The CDR3 DNA follows: TGTGCCAGTAGTATAGACAGGGGGGTCACCGGGGAGCTGTTTTTT. The J gene is TRBJ2-2, the V gene TRBV19, with D possibly being TRBD1 (7 bases). V lost 0 bases to trimming and J lost 4 bases, with 9 bases between them. The germline CDR1 and CDR2 sequences are LNHDA and SQIVND (reference sequence). The length of the CDR3 is 15 residues.

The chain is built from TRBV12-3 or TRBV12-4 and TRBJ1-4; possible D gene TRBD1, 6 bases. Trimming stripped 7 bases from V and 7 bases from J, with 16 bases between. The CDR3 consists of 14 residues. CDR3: CASIHRDSGEKLFF. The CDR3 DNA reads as TGTGCCAGCATTCACAGGGACTCGGGTGAAAAACTGTTTTTT.

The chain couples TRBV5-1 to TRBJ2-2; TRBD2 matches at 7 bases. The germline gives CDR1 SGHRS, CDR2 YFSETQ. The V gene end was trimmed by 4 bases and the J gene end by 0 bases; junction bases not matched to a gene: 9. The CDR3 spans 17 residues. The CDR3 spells CASSPRGGRSNTGELFF. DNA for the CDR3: TGCGCCAGCAGCCCTCGGGGAGGGAGGTCGAACACCGGGGAGCTGTTTTTT.

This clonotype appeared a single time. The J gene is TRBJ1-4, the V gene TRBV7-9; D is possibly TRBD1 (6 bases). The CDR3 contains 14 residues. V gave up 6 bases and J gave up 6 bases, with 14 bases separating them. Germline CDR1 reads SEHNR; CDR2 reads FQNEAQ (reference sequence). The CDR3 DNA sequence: TGTGCCAGCAGGCCAGGGGCGGTGGATGAAAAACTGTTTTTT. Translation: CASRPGAVDEKLFF.

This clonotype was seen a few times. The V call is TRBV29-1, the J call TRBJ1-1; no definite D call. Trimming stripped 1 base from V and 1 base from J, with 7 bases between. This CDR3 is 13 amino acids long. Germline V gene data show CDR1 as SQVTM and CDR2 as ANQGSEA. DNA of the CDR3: TGCAGCGTTGAAGTCCGCCAGAACACTGAAGCTTTCTTT. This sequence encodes CSVEVRQNTEAFF.